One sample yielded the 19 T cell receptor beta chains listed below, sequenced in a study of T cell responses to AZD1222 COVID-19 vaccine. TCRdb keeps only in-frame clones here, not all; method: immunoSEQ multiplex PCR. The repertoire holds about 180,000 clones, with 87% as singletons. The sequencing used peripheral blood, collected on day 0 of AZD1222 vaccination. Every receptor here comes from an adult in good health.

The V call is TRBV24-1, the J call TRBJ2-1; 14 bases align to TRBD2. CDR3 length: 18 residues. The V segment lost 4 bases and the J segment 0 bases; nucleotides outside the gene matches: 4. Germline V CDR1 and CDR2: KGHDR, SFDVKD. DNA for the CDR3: TGTGCCACCAGTGACCCAGGGACTAGCGGGAGCTCCTACAATGAGCAGTTCTTC. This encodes CATSDPGTSGSSYNEQFF.

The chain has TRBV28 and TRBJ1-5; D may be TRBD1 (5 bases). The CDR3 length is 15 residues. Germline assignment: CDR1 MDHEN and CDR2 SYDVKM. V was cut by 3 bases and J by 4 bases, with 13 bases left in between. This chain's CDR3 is CASSFRAGKNQPQHF. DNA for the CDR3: TGTGCCAGCAGTTTTCGGGCAGGGAAGAATCAGCCCCAGCATTTT.

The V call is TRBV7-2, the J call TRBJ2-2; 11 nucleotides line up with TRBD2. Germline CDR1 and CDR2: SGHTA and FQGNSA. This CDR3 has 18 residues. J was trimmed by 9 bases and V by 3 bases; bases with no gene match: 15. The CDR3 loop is CASSFTSGGSGRARELFF. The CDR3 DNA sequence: TGTGCCAGCAGCTTTACCTCCGGGGGTAGCGGGAGGGCCCGGGAGCTGTTTTTT.

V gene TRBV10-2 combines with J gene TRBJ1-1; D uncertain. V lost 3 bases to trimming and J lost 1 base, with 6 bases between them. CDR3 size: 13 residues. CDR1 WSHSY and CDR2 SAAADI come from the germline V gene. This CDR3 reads CASSDVRNTEAFF. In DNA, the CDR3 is TGCGCCAGCAGTGACGTAAGGAACACTGAAGCTTTCTTT.

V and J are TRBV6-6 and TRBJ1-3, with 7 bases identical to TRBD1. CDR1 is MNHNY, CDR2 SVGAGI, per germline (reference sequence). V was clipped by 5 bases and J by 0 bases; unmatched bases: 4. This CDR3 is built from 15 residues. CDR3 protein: CASSPGTASGNTIYF. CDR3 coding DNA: TGTGCCAGCAGTCCTGGGACAGCCTCTGGAAACACCATATATTTT.

The CDR3 DNA reads TGTGCCAGCAGTTTTGGGGTAAACTATGGCTACACCTTC. It yields the protein CASSFGVNYGYTF. The chain has TRBV12-3 or TRBV12-4 and TRBJ1-2; no firm D call. The CDR3 is 13 residues long. V shed 3 bases and J shed 2 bases, with 7 bases lying between them.

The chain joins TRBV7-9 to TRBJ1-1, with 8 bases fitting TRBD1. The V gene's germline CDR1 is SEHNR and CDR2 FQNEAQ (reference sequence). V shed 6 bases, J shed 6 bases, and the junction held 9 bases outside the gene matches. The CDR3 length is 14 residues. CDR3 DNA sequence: TGTGCCAGCAGACACCAGGGGGCTCGCCCTGAAGCTTTCTTT. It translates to CASRHQGARPEAFF. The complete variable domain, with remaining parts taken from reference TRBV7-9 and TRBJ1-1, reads DTGVSQNPRHKITKRGQNVTFRCDPISEHNRLYWYRQTLGQGPEFLTYFQNEAQLEKSRLLSDRFSAERPKGSFSTLEIQRTEQGDSAMYLCASRHQGARPEAFFGQGTRLTVV.

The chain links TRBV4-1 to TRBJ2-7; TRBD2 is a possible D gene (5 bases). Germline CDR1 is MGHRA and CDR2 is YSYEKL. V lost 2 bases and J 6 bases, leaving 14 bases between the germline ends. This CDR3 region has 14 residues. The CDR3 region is CASSQSQLVFEQYF. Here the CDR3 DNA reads TGCGCCAGCAGCCAAAGCCAACTAGTCTTCGAGCAGTACTTC.

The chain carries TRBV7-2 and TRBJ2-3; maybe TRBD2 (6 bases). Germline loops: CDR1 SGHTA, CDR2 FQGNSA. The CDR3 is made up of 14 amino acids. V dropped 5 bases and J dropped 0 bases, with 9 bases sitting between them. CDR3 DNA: TGTGCCAGCAGCCAGGGACTTAGCACAGATACGCAGTATTTT. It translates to CASSQGLSTDTQYF.

CDR3 DNA: TGTGCCAGCAGCCTCGGGGGGCCCCACACTGAAGCTTTCTTT. As protein: CASSLGGPHTEAFF. This chain connects TRBV27 to TRBJ1-1; D might be TRBD1 (6 bases). The germline V gene encodes CDR1 MNHEY and CDR2 SMNVEV (reference sequence). V was cut by 6 bases and J by 3 bases, with 14 bases left in between. The CDR3 covers 14 residues.

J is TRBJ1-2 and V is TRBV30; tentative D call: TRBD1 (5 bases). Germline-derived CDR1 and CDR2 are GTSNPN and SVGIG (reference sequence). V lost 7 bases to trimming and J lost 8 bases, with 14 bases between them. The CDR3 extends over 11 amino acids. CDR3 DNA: TGTGCCTCGGGGACTGCCGGCGGCTACACCTTC. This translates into CASGTAGGYTF.

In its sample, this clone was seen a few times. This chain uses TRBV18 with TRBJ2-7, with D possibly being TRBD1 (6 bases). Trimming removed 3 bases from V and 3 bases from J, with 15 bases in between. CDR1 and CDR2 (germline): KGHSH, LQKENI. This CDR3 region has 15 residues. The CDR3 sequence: CASSPVRGSYYEQYF. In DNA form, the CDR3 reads TGTGCCAGCTCACCGGTGAGGGGGAGCTACTACGAGCAGTACTTC.

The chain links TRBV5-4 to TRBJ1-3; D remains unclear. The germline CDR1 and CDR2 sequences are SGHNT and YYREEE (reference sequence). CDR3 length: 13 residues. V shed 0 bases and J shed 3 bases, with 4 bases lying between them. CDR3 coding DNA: TGTGCCAGCAGCTTGGGGGGTGGAAACACCATATATTTT. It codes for CASSLGGGNTIYF.

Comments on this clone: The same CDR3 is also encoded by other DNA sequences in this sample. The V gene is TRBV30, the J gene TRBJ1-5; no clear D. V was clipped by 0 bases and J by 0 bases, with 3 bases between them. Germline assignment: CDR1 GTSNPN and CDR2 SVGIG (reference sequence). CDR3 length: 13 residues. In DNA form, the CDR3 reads TGTGCCTGGAGTGTGGATAGCAATCAGCCCCAGCATTTT. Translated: CAWSVDSNQPQHF. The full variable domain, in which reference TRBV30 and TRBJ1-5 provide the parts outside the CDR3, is SQTIHQWPATLVQPVGSPLSLECTVEGTSNPNLYWYRQAAGRGLQLLFYSVGIGQISSEVPQNLSASRPQDRQFILSSKKLLLSDSGFYLCAWSVDSNQPQHFGDGTRLSIL.

The CDR3 reads CASSSQGLVRFF. Here the CDR3 DNA reads TGTGCCAGCAGTTCCCAGGGACTAGTACGGTTCTTC. The V call is TRBV12-3 or TRBV12-4, the J call TRBJ2-1; 8 bases match TRBD2. CDR3 length equals 12 residues. Unmatched junction bases numbered 8, after V lost 4 bases and J lost 15 bases.

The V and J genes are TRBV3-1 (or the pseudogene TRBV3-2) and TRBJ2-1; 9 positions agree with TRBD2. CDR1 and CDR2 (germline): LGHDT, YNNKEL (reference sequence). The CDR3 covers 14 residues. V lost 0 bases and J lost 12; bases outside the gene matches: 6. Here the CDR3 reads CASSQDLAGGRQFF. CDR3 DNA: TGTGCCAGCAGCCAAGATCTGGCGGGAGGGCGGCAGTTCTTC.

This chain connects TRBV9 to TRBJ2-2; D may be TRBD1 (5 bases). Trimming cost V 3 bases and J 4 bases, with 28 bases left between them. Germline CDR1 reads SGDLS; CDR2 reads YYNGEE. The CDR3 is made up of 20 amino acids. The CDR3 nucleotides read TGTGCCAGCAGCGGACTTGAGGAGCAGGGCTATATTCTTAGCACCGGGGAGCTGTTTTTT. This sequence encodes CASSGLEEQGYILSTGELFF. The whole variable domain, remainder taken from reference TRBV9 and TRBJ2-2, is DSGVTQTPKHLITATGQRVTLRCSPRSGDLSVYWYQQSLDQGLQFLIQYYNGEERAKGNILERFSAQQFPDLHSELNLSSLELGDSALYFCASSGLEEQGYILSTGELFFGEGSRLTVL.

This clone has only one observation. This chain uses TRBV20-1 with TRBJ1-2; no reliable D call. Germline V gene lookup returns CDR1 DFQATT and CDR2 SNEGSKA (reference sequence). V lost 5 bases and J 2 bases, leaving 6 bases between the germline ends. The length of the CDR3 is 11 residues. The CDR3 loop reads CSAPGNYGYTF. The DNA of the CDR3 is TGCAGTGCTCCGGGAAACTATGGCTACACCTTC.

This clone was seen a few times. CDR3 region: CASSLGQGYRQPQHF. The CDR3 bases are TGTGCCAGCAGTTTAGGTCAGGGGTACCGTCAGCCCCAGCATTTT. V gene TRBV28 combines with J gene TRBJ1-5; TRBD1 might be the D (6 bases). The germline V gene encodes CDR1 MDHEN and CDR2 SYDVKM. The CDR3 runs to 15 residues. Trimming stripped 2 bases from V and 6 bases from J, with 14 bases between.